Listed below are T cell receptor beta chains from one sample, sequenced in a study of blood T cell repertoires in COVID-19. Clones were sequenced by immunoSEQ multiplex PCR, and TCRdb holds only the in-frame ones, with some missing. The data show under 300,000 clones, less than 90% seen once. Sample: peripheral blood. The receptors stem from a man in his sixties who had recovered from COVID-19. The CDR3 runs from the conserved cysteine through the conserved F or W.

j_call,v_call,cdr3_aa
TRBJ2-5,TRBV5-1,CASSLAARLAGGQETQYF
TRBJ1-2,TRBV30,CACNRDIRDGYTF
TRBJ2-1,TRBV7-6,CASSPGAGGGIEQFF
TRBJ1-4,TRBV6-6,CASSRRDSHGSTNEKLFF
TRBJ2-2,TRBV19,CASSRGQGPTGELFF
TRBJ2-2,TRBV15,CATSRSGLAGNTGELFF
TRBJ2-7,TRBV5-3,CAFHPAGTYEQYF
TRBJ1-4,TRBV5-1,CASRTLGGLTNEKLFF
TRBJ1-1,TRBV19,CASSTNTGDTEAFF
TRBJ2-7,TRBV4-2,CASSQRSYEQYF
TRBJ1-6,TRBV6-4,CASSHRDNSPLHF
TRBJ2-5,TRBV6-1,CASSEALGTGRSETQYF
TRBJ1-5,TRBV10-2,CATRDRRGNQPQHF
TRBJ2-5,TRBV11-3,CASSLGGQGAETQYF
TRBJ2-7,TRBV30,CAWRTGGQSYEQYF
TRBJ2-1,TRBV10-3,CAISEQSGGNNEQFF
TRBJ2-4,TRBV4-1,CASSRQGLAEAKNIQYF
TRBJ2-7,TRBV7-8,CASSLAKGGQFLNAIYEQYF
TRBJ1-6,TRBV30,CAWSVPLTGGYYNSPLHF
TRBJ1-2,TRBV3-1/TRBV3-2,CASSQLGQGADGYTF
TRBJ1-5,TRBV19,CASTLTRADQPQHF
TRBJ2-1,TRBV27,CASRRGGLSYNEQFF
TRBJ2-3,TRBV10-2,CASSEVRASSTDTQYF
TRBJ2-3,TRBV5-4,CASSRGGVADTQYF
TRBJ1-4,TRBV5-1,CASSSWGQGNEKLFF
TRBJ2-3,TRBV10-2,CASRAGYLTGTDTQYF
TRBJ1-1,TRBV5-1,CASTASPDLNTEAFF
TRBJ1-5,TRBV27,CASSLLGVNQPQHF
TRBJ1-3,TRBV6-5,CASRGQGRTGNTIYF
TRBJ2-7,TRBV6-6,CASSYGLYEQYF
TRBJ1-1,TRBV6-1,CASSEANTEAFF
TRBJ2-2,TRBV19,CASSPRDRGLAGELFF
TRBJ1-2,TRBV6-5,CASSSIQGYGYTF
TRBJ2-2,TRBV10-3,CAISVLAGGINTGELFF
TRBJ2-5,TRBV30,CASSAGQVAETQYF
TRBJ2-5,TRBV6-5,CASEDYKETQYF
TRBJ1-1,TRBV16,CASSQMRTDSSEAFF
TRBJ1-2,TRBV29-1,CSVRGQGPNYGYTF
TRBJ1-4,TRBV5-1,CASSLVPDIPKLFF
TRBJ2-7,TRBV12-1,CASSSEGGQGVLSPYEQYF
TRBJ1-1,TRBV19,CASTPRIGDMNTEAFF
TRBJ2-7,TRBV5-1,CASSLTGSPYEQYF
TRBJ2-5,TRBV7-2,CASSSHGARETQYF
TRBJ2-1,TRBV19,CASSIQQSEQFF
TRBJ2-1,TRBV24-1,CATRGAGGYNEQFF
TRBJ2-7,TRBV6-1,CASSEGSGYHYEQYF
TRBJ2-5,TRBV28,CASWTGGSGETQYF